The text below deals with one TCR beta chain. Its recognized antigen is unknown. Per-base quality was not reported, and no clone a single base away is much larger than it. Other DNA sequences in the same sample also yield this CDR3. Using the deep immunoSEQ assay, multiplex PCR amplified TCR CDR3 regions from genomic DNA. Genomic DNA extracted from each cell subset was distributed evenly over all wells of several immunoSEQ 96-well plates, and each plate served as one replicate. Each replicate PCR for sorted subsets received around 200 ng genomic DNA, equal to roughly 29,000 T cell genomes. The purified libraries were quantified using a Qubit 3.0 fluorometer, sized with a Bioanalyzer 2100, and then quantified again using the KAPA Library Quantification kit. Every immunoSEQ 96-well plate was sequenced on a dedicated single-read 150-cycle Illumina NextSeq 550 flow cell. Regarding the original processing steps: Because only junctional sequences without quality scores were contained in the immunoSEQ output, filtering matching that applied to full-length reads could not be performed. To assign V/J genes and CDR3, sequences were annotated using PyIR, a Python wrapper for IgBLAST v1.9, with IMGT germline references. Reads with weak V/J assignments (E-value above 1e-6), missing CDR3, stop codons, out-of-frame junctions, or ambiguous translated residues were removed. V3J clonotypes were defined by identical inferred V gene, J gene, and CDR3 amino acid sequence. Percentage overlap between repertoires was calculated by dividing the number of shared unique clonotypes by the size of the smaller repertoire. Richness of each repertoire was evaluated using RTK rarefaction, the Chao1 estimator, and Recon v2.1 estimates of unobserved clonotypes. Generation probabilities were computed with OLGA for all TCRbeta clonotypes obtained by the gDNA method from a few donors. Here the immuneACCESS table is served through TCRdb, limited to in-frame sequences with V and J called. Missing clones are a known gap in these copies; in checked studies unresolved V genes cover under half, and the rest lacks a known reason. That table supplies the V and J calls and clone size; D and trimming were determined from the DNA. Within this sample are over 2,000,000 clones, with around 95% of them counted one time only. The biggest ten clones account for about 1.7% of the sample.

CD8 naive samples were CD45RO-negative cells positively selected for CCR7, giving a CD45RA+CCR7+ population that excluded TemRA cells. The donors were healthy, HIV-negative adults who had no recently reported acute infections or vaccinations. All donors were Caucasian adults living in Nashville, Tennessee, USA. After blood collection by leukapheresis, PBMCs were isolated using Ficoll-Histopaque density gradient centrifugation and then cryopreserved in the vapor phase of liquid nitrogen. Analytical flow cytometry was used to check the purity and quantity of each magnetically sorted T cell population. Genomic DNA was isolated from every sorted fraction and measured by UV absorbance on a Nanodrop 2000c. This sample was taken from a study of shared clonotypes between healthy human individuals (dated by TCRdb to about 2020). Some background on the complete study: A few men and two women, aged 18 to 49 years, made up the cohort. Per donor, three plates each were used for CD4 naive and CD4 memory, two for CD8 naive, and one for CD8 memory. The study deeply sequenced blood TCR repertoires of several healthy adults to estimate repertoire size and the extent of clonotype sharing between individuals. Different laboratories and diverse techniques were used to prepare libraries and sequence TCR repertoires, to increase sequencing depth and limit assay-specific biases. Per donor, leukapheresis produced somewhere between about 0.94 and 9 billion PBMCs.

V and J lose 6 bases and 8 bases, and a span of 7 bases separates them. Sequences MNHNS (CDR1) and SASEGT (CDR2) are obtained from the germline V gene. From the cysteine through the phenylalanine, the CDR3 covers 11 amino acids. The entry retains the CDR3 DNA only, 33 bases that are in frame from base 1. Broad study findings and their caveats: The genetic and exposure-history diversity represented was limited by the small number of donors. Incomplete sequencing was indicated by rarefaction of sorted-subset datasets, despite the large sequencing depth. Naive subsets generally had larger estimated clonotype richness than memory subsets. Pairwise subsampling indicated that sequencing depth was expected to affect the degree of clonotype sharing among donors. Sampling was limited to blood, and TCR repertoires in tissue likely differ from TCR repertoires in blood. Higher generation probabilities were observed for clonotypes shared by all four sorted-subset donors than for non-shared clonotypes. Across four donors, approximately 4.9% of naive CD4, more than 3% of naive CD8, around 2.5% of memory CD4, and around 0.4% of memory CD8 clonotypes were shared.

The sequence came from a man younger than 30 in good health. Some clones in this sample may be carry-over from other donors' samples. The receptor chain draws on TRBV6-1 and TRBJ1-4; a weak D assignment points to TRBD1 (5 bases agree). The sample was naive CD8+ T cells from PBMCs. The meaning of the sample's cell subset or site label: CD45RA+CCR7+. For the CDR3, the sequence is CASSEGEKLFF. Here is the DNA: TGTGCCAGCAGCGAGGGGGAAAAACTGTTTTTT.